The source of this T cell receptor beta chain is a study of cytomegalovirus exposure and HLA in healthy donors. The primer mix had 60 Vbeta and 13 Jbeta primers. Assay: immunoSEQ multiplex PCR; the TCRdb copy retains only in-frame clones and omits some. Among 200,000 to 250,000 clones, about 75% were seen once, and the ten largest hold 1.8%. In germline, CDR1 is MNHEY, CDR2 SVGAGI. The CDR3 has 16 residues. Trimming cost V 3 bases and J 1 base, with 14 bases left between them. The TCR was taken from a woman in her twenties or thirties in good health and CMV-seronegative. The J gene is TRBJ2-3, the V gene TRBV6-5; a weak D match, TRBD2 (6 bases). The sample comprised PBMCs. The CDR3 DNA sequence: TGTGCCAGCAGTTATGAGGGGAGGTTGGGCACAGATACGCAGTATTTT. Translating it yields CASSYEGRLGTDTQYF.